This T cell receptor (beta chain) is drawn from a study of prognosis after radiotherapy for stage I lung cancer. Study-wide background: As radiotherapy, SBRT was administered in 3 to 5 fractions with a biologically effective dose of at least 100 Gy. Study results and caveats: Post-treatment Shannon entropy following stereotactic body radiation therapy was lower among patients who developed distant metastases. Following stereotactic body radiation therapy, unique TCR clone counts fell, with a median of roughly 10,000 versus 7,000.

Per germline, CDR1 SEHNR and CDR2 FQNEAQ (reference sequence). The CDR3 consists of 13 residues. V lost 6 bases and J 8 bases, leaving 13 bases between the germline ends. This clonotype was seen many times. As yet, its antigen is unknown. The study amplified the TCR beta CDR3 region from genomic DNA. This amplification was carried out by two rounds of multiplex PCR. First-round PCR used primers specific to each TRBV and TRBJ gene. A single record per CDR3 protein comes from TCRdb applying MiXCR to the multiplex PCR reads. The sample holds fewer than 25,000 distinct CDR3 sequences, about 42% seen once. Sample: PBMCs, taken before or after stereotactic body radiation therapy (not recorded which). The receptor comes from a donor at least 50 years old with non-small cell lung cancer. The J gene is TRBJ1-4, the V gene TRBV7-9; D is possibly TRBD1 (5 bases). CDR3 nucleotide sequence: TGTGCCAGCAGTTCCGGGACTGACGAAAAACTGTTTTTT. It encodes CASSSGTDEKLFF.